The 17 T cell receptor beta chains below all came from one sample that was sequenced in a study of T cells after yellow fever vaccination. TCRdb re-called the 5' RACE reads through MiXCR, storing one row per CDR3 protein. The sample has about 310,000 distinct CDR3 sequences; 3.6% are singletons. Here the sequenced sample was PBMCs, taken on the day of the yellow fever booster vaccination. These receptor sequences come from a man between 18 and 29 years old who received the YFV17D yellow fever vaccine.

This chain joins TRBV7-9 and TRBJ2-4; D is perhaps TRBD1 (6 bases). Germline CDR1 reads SEHNR; CDR2 reads FQNEAQ (reference sequence). There are 16 residues in the CDR3. Trimming cost V 8 bases and J 3 bases, with 20 bases left between them. The CDR3 is CASFPHFTGSKNIQYF. The CDR3 bases are TGTGCCAGCTTCCCCCATTTTACAGGGAGCAAAAACATTCAGTACTTC.

This clonotype was seen at least ten times. The chain's CDR3 is CASSLGAGLNTGELFF. The CDR3, as DNA: TGCGCCAGCAGCTTGGGAGCGGGCCTGAACACCGGGGAGCTGTTTTTT. V and J are TRBV5-1 and TRBJ2-2; D perhaps matches TRBD2 (6 bases). CDR3 size: 16 residues. Germline CDR1 is SGHRS and CDR2 is YFSETQ. The germline V and J ends were trimmed by 0 bases and 1 base, with 10 bases remaining between them.

V gene TRBV5-6 combines with J gene TRBJ2-1, with 9 bases identical to TRBD1. The V segment lost 0 bases and the J segment 3 bases; nucleotides outside the gene matches: 7. The CDR3 length is 17 residues. CDR1 and CDR2 from the germline V gene are SGHDT and YYEEEE. The CDR3 protein is CASSLVRSGQGYNEQFF. The CDR3 nucleotides read TGTGCCAGCAGCTTGGTCCGTTCGGGACAGGGCTACAATGAGCAGTTCTTC.

This sequence joins TRBV2 and TRBJ1-2; the D is unclear. Trimming pared 7 bases from V and 8 bases from J, leaving 17 bases between. CDR1 and CDR2 from the germline V gene are SNHLY and FYNNEI. This CDR3 is 13 amino acids long. The CDR3: CASTTSEVRGYTF. The CDR3 DNA reads TGTGCCAGCACCACCTCGGAGGTCCGCGGCTACACCTTC.

This clonotype was observed at least ten times. V usage is TRBV7-2 and J usage is TRBJ1-1, with D hard to call. The germline gives CDR1 SGHTA, CDR2 FQGNSA. Trimming took off 1 base at V and 1 base at J, with 7 bases between the two ends. The CDR3 consists of 14 residues. The CDR3 DNA is TGTGCCAGCAGCTTAGTGCCGAGGAACACTGAAGCTTTCTTT. It yields the protein CASSLVPRNTEAFF.

There are many counts of this clonotype. The chain couples TRBV29-1 to TRBJ1-1; tentative D call: TRBD1 (6 bases). Trimming cost V 6 bases and J 0 bases, with 8 bases left between them. The CDR3 runs 12 residues. Germline CDR1 is SQVTM and CDR2 is ANQGSEA. CDR3 bases: TGCAGCGTAGGACAGATGAACACTGAAGCTTTCTTT. It codes for CSVGQMNTEAFF.

This clonotype came up a few times. The chain carries TRBV4-3 and TRBJ1-1, with D uncertain. Trimming stripped 2 bases from V and 1 base from J, with 14 bases between. The CDR3 is 16 residues long. The germline V gene encodes CDR1 LGHNA and CDR2 YSLEER. The CDR3 reads CASSQRLRAGNTEAFF. The CDR3 nucleotides are TGCGCCAGCAGCCAACGGTTGCGGGCGGGGAACACTGAAGCTTTCTTT.

This clonotype was picked up many times. CDR3 in amino acids: CASSPMTGSYEQYF. The CDR3 DNA reads TGTGCCAGCTCACCAATGACGGGTAGCTACGAGCAGTACTTC. The J gene is TRBJ2-7, the V gene TRBV18; D is unclear. Germline CDR1 KGHSH, CDR2 LQKENI. The CDR3 sequence is 14 residues long. V lost 2 bases and J lost 3, with 11 bases in between.

This clonotype was detected many times. This chain links TRBV20-1 with TRBJ1-1; D perhaps matches TRBD1 (6 bases). The V end was cut by 3 bases, the J end by 4 bases, with 6 bases between. CDR1 is DFQATT, CDR2 SNEGSKA, per germline (reference sequence). This CDR3 has 11 residues. The CDR3 DNA is TGCAGTGCTAGCAGGGGCACTGAAGCTTTCTTT. Encoded protein: CSASRGTEAFF.

This clonotype showed up many times. The J gene is TRBJ2-7, the V gene TRBV5-1; D unclear. Per germline, CDR1 SGHRS and CDR2 YFSETQ. This CDR3 spans 14 amino acids. Trimming shortened V by 3 bases and J by 0 bases, and 10 bases separated the two germline ends. The CDR3 loop is CASSSRAASYEQYF. As DNA, the CDR3 is TGCGCCAGCAGCTCCCGGGCTGCCTCCTACGAGCAGTACTTC.

The V call is TRBV13, the J call TRBJ1-3, with unresolved D. Germline V CDR1 and CDR2: PRHDT, FYEKMQ (reference sequence). This CDR3 has 15 residues. V lost 7 bases and J 0 bases, leaving 13 bases between the germline ends. CDR3 residues: CASTIDGHSGNTIYF. CDR3 nucleotide sequence: TGTGCCAGCACCATCGACGGTCACTCTGGAAACACCATATATTTT.

The sample holds many counts of this clonotype. V and J are TRBV5-1 and TRBJ2-6, with D unclear. V was cut by 5 bases and J by 2 bases, with 20 bases left in between. Germline-derived CDR1 and CDR2 are SGHRS and YFSETQ. The CDR3 extends over 18 amino acids. The CDR3 here is CASRLTQTAATGANVLTF. In DNA, the CDR3 is TGCGCCAGCAGACTAACCCAAACGGCGGCCACTGGGGCCAACGTCCTGACTTTC.

This clonotype was counted ten times or more. The V gene is TRBV12-3 or TRBV12-4, the J gene TRBJ1-1, with D hard to call. Trimming shortened V by 2 bases and J by 6 bases, and 13 bases separated the two germline ends. The CDR3 is 14 amino acids. CDR3 nucleotides: TGTGCCAGCAGTTTAAATACAAGAAACGCTGAAGCTTTCTTT. Amino acid sequence: CASSLNTRNAEAFF.

V gene TRBV5-5 combines with J gene TRBJ1-5, with a tentative D call TRBD1 (6 bases). CDR1 SGHKS and CDR2 YYEKEE come from the germline V gene (reference sequence). This CDR3 is 14 amino acids long. Deletions cut 3 bases from V and 8 bases from J, with 15 bases between. For the CDR3, the DNA is TGTGCCAGCAGCTCGACAGGCCTTTCAGAGCCCCAGCATTTT. This codes for CASSSTGLSEPQHF.

This clonotype was observed many times. The V gene is TRBV7-9, the J gene TRBJ2-1; tentative D call: TRBD2 (7 bases). Germline CDR1 reads SEHNR; CDR2 reads FQNEAQ (reference sequence). The CDR3 extends over 16 amino acids. Trimming cost V 6 bases and J 10 bases, with 25 bases left between them. CDR3 bases: TGTGCCAGCAGTTCTGTAGAGGGGGGGACCTCCGAAGAGCAGTTCTTC. As protein: CASSSVEGGTSEEQFF.

The chain has TRBV19 and TRBJ1-6, with D possibly being TRBD1 (6 bases). The germline V gene encodes CDR1 LNHDA and CDR2 SQIVND (reference sequence). The CDR3 length is 13 residues. Trimming pared 7 bases from V and 16 bases from J, leaving 20 bases between. Written as DNA, the CDR3 is TGTGCCAGTACCCCATCGGATCAGGACAGACTCCACTTT. Its translation: CASTPSDQDRLHF.

Ten or more counts support this clonotype. The chain joins TRBV11-2 to TRBJ2-1; D possibly corresponds to TRBD2 (6 bases). V lost 5 bases to trimming and J lost 6 bases, with 8 bases between them. Germline V lookup: CDR1 SGHAT, CDR2 FQNNGV. The CDR3 consists of 12 residues. CDR3 in amino acids: CASSRDFNEQFF. Written as DNA, the CDR3 is TGTGCCAGCAGCCGGGACTTCAATGAGCAGTTCTTC.